The 15 T cell receptor beta chains below all came from one sample that was sequenced in a study of CD8 T cells in ankylosing spondylitis. Study findings and constraints: For ankylosing spondylitis blood, a TCR beta motif of several highly homologous variants appeared characteristic.

TCRdb called the 5' RACE reads again in MiXCR, with one record for every CDR3 protein. The data show under 950,000 distinct CDR3 sequences, with around 20% seen just once and 15% to 20% held by the top ten. Their antigens remain unidentified. Sequencing was done on a sample of blood, either unsorted or a sorted T cell fraction (not recorded which). The source of these receptors is a male donor with ankylosing spondylitis.

In this sample, this clonotype turned up a few times. V usage is TRBV4-1 and J usage is TRBJ1-1; 12 nucleotides agree with TRBD1. Germline-derived CDR1 and CDR2 are MGHRA and YSYEKL. V dropped 6 bases and J dropped 5; count of bases not matched to a gene: 4. CDR3 length: 14 residues. The CDR3 DNA follows: TGCGCCAGCAGAGGGACAGGGGGCATGACTGAAGCTTTCTTT. It encodes CASRGTGGMTEAFF.

Only a few counts were recorded for this clonotype. The chain uses TRBV20-1 and TRBJ2-1; D remains ambiguous. Trimming stripped 3 bases from V and 3 bases from J, with 18 bases between. The CDR3 consists of 16 residues. Germline lookup yields CDR1 DFQATT and CDR2 SNEGSKA (reference sequence). The CDR3 loop reads CSARGLTLPNYNEQFF. CDR3 sequence (DNA): TGCAGTGCTAGGGGGTTAACACTACCCAACTACAATGAGCAGTTCTTC.

This clonotype was observed many times. The rearrangement links TRBV29-1 to TRBJ2-3, with 8 positions matching TRBD1. The length of the CDR3 is 12 residues. Germline V lookup: CDR1 SQVTM, CDR2 ANQGSEA. Losses at the gene ends were 6 bases for V and 6 bases for J; bases not matched to a gene: 5. The CDR3 loop is CSVSRGRDTQYF. The CDR3 DNA is TGCAGCGTGAGCAGGGGGCGGGATACGCAGTATTTT.

This clonotype came up a few times. The rearrangement joins TRBV29-1 to TRBJ1-2; TRBD1 matches at 8 bases. V was pared by 5 bases and J by 13 bases, with 12 bases of the junction left unmatched. This CDR3 has 12 residues. Germline V lookup: CDR1 SQVTM, CDR2 ANQGSEA. Here the CDR3 DNA reads TGCAGCGTTTCGGAGACAGGGGACGAGTCCACCTTC. Translation: CSVSETGDESTF.

This clonotype was picked up a small number of times. The genes are TRBV3-1 and TRBJ2-1, with D tentatively TRBD2 (6 bases). The V gene lost 4 bases and the J gene lost 4 bases, with 23 bases spanning the gap. Germline V gene lookup returns CDR1 LGHDT and CDR2 YNNKEL (reference sequence). The CDR3 extends over 18 amino acids. CDR3 region: CASSRPGGGPTPYNEQFF. CDR3 in DNA: TGTGCCAGCAGCCGTCCTGGGGGAGGACCAACGCCTTACAATGAGCAGTTCTTC.

The CDR3 DNA is TGCAGCGTTGTTAAGGGGGCCGGGGATACGCAGTATTTT. Protein: CSVVKGAGDTQYF. The V gene is TRBV29-1, the J gene TRBJ2-3; 7 nucleotides match TRBD1. This CDR3 comprises 13 residues. J gave up 6 bases and V 4 bases, and 7 bases lay outside the gene matches. Germline values: CDR1 SQVTM, CDR2 ANQGSEA.

The CDR3 region has the DNA TGCAGTGCTAGAGATGGCGAGTGGGAGTACTTC. Protein sequence: CSARDGEWEYF. This chain links TRBV20-1 with TRBJ2-7; D is unclear. The germline V and J ends were trimmed by 0 bases and 11 bases, with 11 bases remaining between them. The CDR3 is made up of 11 amino acids. CDR1 is DFQATT and CDR2 is SNEGSKA in the germline V gene (reference sequence).

The rearrangement links TRBV7-9 to TRBJ2-5; D possibly corresponds to TRBD1 (6 bases). CDR1 SEHNR and CDR2 FQNEAQ come from the germline V gene (reference sequence). Trimming removed 5 bases from V and 5 bases from J, with 15 bases in between. The CDR3 is made up of 14 amino acids. In DNA, the CDR3 is TGTGCCAGCAGCCAATCAGGGGTCCGGGAGACCCAGTACTTC. Translated, it gives CASSQSGVRETQYF.

The chain recombines TRBV5-6 with TRBJ2-2; TRBD2 agrees at 14 bases. Germline V gives CDR1 SGHDT, CDR2 YYEEEE. Trimming cost V 4 bases and J 7 bases; bases outside gene matches: 9. The CDR3 is made up of 17 amino acids. Written as DNA, the CDR3 is TGTGCCAGCAGCCCGGGACTAGCGGGAGTAGTAGTCGGGGAGCTGTTTTTT. It yields the protein CASSPGLAGVVVGELFF.

This clonotype has only a few counts. The chain links TRBV12-3 or TRBV12-4 to TRBJ1-2; D perhaps matches TRBD1 (5 bases). V dropped 5 bases and J dropped 4 bases, with 26 bases sitting between them. The CDR3 runs to 18 residues. The CDR3 is CASSRGLEGSGSGYGYTF. The CDR3, as DNA: TGTGCCAGCAGTCGGGGTCTCGAGGGGTCGGGATCGGGCTATGGCTACACCTTC.

The genes are TRBV2 and TRBJ1-4; the D is unclear. From germline, CDR1 is SNHLY and CDR2 FYNNEI. Trimming took off 5 bases at V and 2 bases at J, with 12 bases between the two ends. This CDR3 has 15 amino acids. The CDR3 loop is CASSPTRNTNEKLFF. The CDR3 DNA is TGTGCCAGCAGTCCAACCAGGAACACTAATGAAAAACTGTTTTTT. The full variable domain, its missing parts supplied by reference TRBV2 and TRBJ1-4, is EPEVTQTPSHQVTQMGQEVILRCVPISNHLYFYWYRQILGQKVEFLVSFYNNEISEKSEIFDDQFSVERPDGSNFTLKIRSTKLEDSAMYFCASSPTRNTNEKLFFGSGTQLSVL.

The J gene is TRBJ2-3, the V gene TRBV12-3 or TRBV12-4; 11 bases fit TRBD2. V trimming: 4 bases; J trimming: 2 bases; junction bases outside the gene matches: 17. The CDR3 has 20 residues. The CDR3 bases are TGTGCCAGCAGTTGGTGGGCTAGCGGGAGGCCCCTACAAGTCACAGATACGCAGTATTTT. This encodes CASSWWASGRPLQVTDTQYF.

This clonotype has a handful of counts. The chain carries TRBV7-9 and TRBJ2-1, with D uncertain. V was cut by 6 bases and J by 13 bases, with 25 bases left in between. Per germline, CDR1 SEHNR and CDR2 FQNEAQ (reference sequence). The length of the CDR3 is 15 residues. CDR3 amino acids: CASSSDESFEEPQFF. The CDR3, as DNA: TGTGCCAGCAGTTCCGACGAGAGCTTTGAAGAGCCTCAGTTCTTC.

The V and J genes are TRBV5-5 and TRBJ2-7; 7 bases map to TRBD1. V was clipped by 0 bases and J by 4 bases; unmatched bases: 10. Looked up from germline, CDR1 is SGHKS and CDR2 is YYEKEE (reference sequence). The CDR3 spans 16 residues. In nucleotides, the CDR3 is TGTGCCAGCAGCTTGGTACCCGGGACAGCCTCGTACGAGCAGTACTTC. This translates into CASSLVPGTASYEQYF.

The chain is built from TRBV7-9 and TRBJ2-7; D remains ambiguous. This CDR3 is built from 15 residues. The V gene lost 1 base and the J gene lost 7 bases, with 17 bases spanning the gap. The germline CDR1 and CDR2 sequences are SEHNR and FQNEAQ (reference sequence). The CDR3 DNA reads TGTGCCAGCAGCTTAGTGGGGAAATCTACAGTGGAGCAGTACTTC. It codes for CASSLVGKSTVEQYF.